Described below is a single T cell receptor beta chain sequence and its context. The sample is drawn from a study of OX40 agonist ivuxolimab in advanced cancers. The CDR3 loop spans 14 amino acids. Per germline, CDR1 SGHTA and CDR2 FQGNSA. With 5 bases clipped from V and 1 base from J, the junction kept 1 base outside the gene matches. Generated by immunoSEQ multiplex PCR, the TCRdb table keeps only in-frame clones and is missing some. Among tens of thousands of clones listed, roughly 83% were seen once. This clonotype originated in an adult with an advanced solid tumor such as melanoma, head and neck, liver or kidney cancer. The sample here was CD4+ or CD8+ T cells sorted from blood, taken in a trial of the OX40 agonist ivuxolimab. The chain links TRBV7-2 to TRBJ2-3; 9 nucleotides match TRBD2. This chain's CDR3 is CASSRTSGTDTQYF. In DNA, the CDR3 is TGTGCCAGCAGCCGGACTAGCGGCACAGATACGCAGTATTTT.